These 10 T cell receptor beta chains were all obtained from the same sample, sequenced in a study of cytomegalovirus exposure and HLA in healthy donors. The study ran its PCR with 60 Vbeta and 13 Jbeta primers. Some clones are missing from TCRdb's copy, which holds only in-frame ones; the method was immunoSEQ multiplex PCR. Here the sample spans roughly 180,000 clones, 80% being singletons. The sample was PBMCs. The receptor set was obtained from a woman aged 50 to 65 in good health and CMV-seropositive.

This clone was counted between two and nine times. The chain recombines TRBV19 with TRBJ2-7, with a possible D match to TRBD1 (5 bases). CDR3 length: 14 amino acids. V lost 4 bases and J lost 2, with 12 bases in between. Germline values: CDR1 LNHDA, CDR2 SQIVND (reference sequence). CDR3 region: CASSTQTDTYEQYF. The CDR3 nucleotides are TGTGCCAGTAGTACCCAGACAGATACCTACGAGCAGTACTTC.

This clone was detected once. This chain links TRBV6-5 with TRBJ2-7; no firm D call. V shed 4 bases and J shed 2 bases, with 3 bases lying between them. CDR1 and CDR2 (germline): MNHEY, SVGAGI. The CDR3 is 11 amino acids. CDR3: CASSSTYEQYF. The CDR3 DNA reads as TGTGCCAGCAGTTCTACCTACGAGCAGTACTTC.

The chain combines TRBV30 with TRBJ1-1, with TRBD1 identical over 8 bases. The germline V gene has CDR1 GTSNPN and CDR2 SVGIG (reference sequence). V trimming: 8 bases; J trimming: 1 base; junction bases outside the gene matches: 0. The CDR3 consists of 11 residues. The CDR3 sequence is CAGTGNTEAFF. CDR3 DNA sequence: TGTGCCGGGACAGGGAACACTGAAGCTTTCTTT. Full variable domain (outside the CDR3, taken from reference TRBV30 and TRBJ1-1): SQTIHQWPATLVQPVGSPLSLECTVEGTSNPNLYWYRQAAGRGLQLLFYSVGIGQISSEVPQNLSASRPQDRQFILSSKKLLLSDSGFYLCAGTGNTEAFFGQGTRLTVV.

The J gene is TRBJ2-2, the V gene TRBV10-1; D may be TRBD2 (5 bases). V gave up 6 bases and J gave up 8 bases, with 13 bases separating them. Germline V CDR1 and CDR2: WNHNN, SYGVQD (reference sequence). The CDR3 length is 13 residues. The CDR3 loop is CASSVGPGGELFF. DNA of the CDR3: TGCGCCAGCAGCGTTGGGCCGGGAGGGGAGCTGTTTTTT.

This clone was seen more than once but under ten times. V is TRBV2 and J is TRBJ2-1; 14 nucleotides agree with TRBD2. This CDR3 is built from 16 residues. J lost 5 bases, V lost 5 bases, and 5 bases had no gene match. Looked up from germline, CDR1 is SNHLY and CDR2 is FYNNEI. DNA of the CDR3: TGTGCCAGCAGTCGGACTAGCGGGGGGCAGGACAATGAGCAGTTCTTC. Translation: CASSRTSGGQDNEQFF.

The V call is TRBV7-6, the J call TRBJ1-1; 7 bases are shared with TRBD1. The germline CDR1 and CDR2 sequences are SGHVS and FNYEAQ. CDR3 size: 11 residues. Unmatched junction bases numbered 2, after V lost 8 bases and J lost 5 bases. CDR3 residues: CASSRGTEAFF. The CDR3 DNA is TGTGCCAGCTCCAGGGGGACTGAAGCTTTCTTT.

The rearrangement links TRBV4-3 to TRBJ1-2; a weak D match, TRBD1 (6 bases). CDR3 length: 15 amino acids. V was pared by 1 base and J by 7 bases, with 16 bases between. Germline V gene data show CDR1 as LGHNA and CDR2 as YSLEER. Written as DNA, the CDR3 is TGCGCCAGCAGCCAAGTAGCCAGGGGTATTGCTGGCTACACCTTC. Translation: CASSQVARGIAGYTF.

The chain combines TRBV30 with TRBJ2-7; 8 nucleotides match TRBD2. This CDR3 comprises 14 residues. Germline V gives CDR1 GTSNPN, CDR2 SVGIG (reference sequence). Unmatched junction bases numbered 6, after V lost 2 bases and J lost 3 bases. As DNA, the CDR3 is TGTGCCTGGAGTACGGGGGGGCTTTTCTACGAGCAGTACTTC. Encoded protein: CAWSTGGLFYEQYF.

The chain carries TRBV9 and TRBJ2-2; 12 positions agree with TRBD2. The germline V gene encodes CDR1 SGDLS and CDR2 YYNGEE. The V segment lost 4 bases and the J segment 5 bases; nucleotides outside the gene matches: 6. The CDR3 is 16 amino acids. CDR3: CASSPRLAGVTGELFF. As DNA, the CDR3 is TGTGCCAGCAGCCCCCGACTAGCGGGGGTGACCGGGGAGCTGTTTTTT.

The rearrangement joins TRBV11-3 to TRBJ2-7, with TRBD1 matching over 8 bases. The CDR3 loop spans 14 amino acids. The V gene's germline CDR1 is SGHNT and CDR2 YENEEA. Unmatched junction bases numbered 7, after V lost 5 bases and J lost 4 bases. CDR3 DNA sequence: TGTGCCAGCAGCAACCCGGGACAGGTGTACGAGCAGTACTTC. Amino acids: CASSNPGQVYEQYF.